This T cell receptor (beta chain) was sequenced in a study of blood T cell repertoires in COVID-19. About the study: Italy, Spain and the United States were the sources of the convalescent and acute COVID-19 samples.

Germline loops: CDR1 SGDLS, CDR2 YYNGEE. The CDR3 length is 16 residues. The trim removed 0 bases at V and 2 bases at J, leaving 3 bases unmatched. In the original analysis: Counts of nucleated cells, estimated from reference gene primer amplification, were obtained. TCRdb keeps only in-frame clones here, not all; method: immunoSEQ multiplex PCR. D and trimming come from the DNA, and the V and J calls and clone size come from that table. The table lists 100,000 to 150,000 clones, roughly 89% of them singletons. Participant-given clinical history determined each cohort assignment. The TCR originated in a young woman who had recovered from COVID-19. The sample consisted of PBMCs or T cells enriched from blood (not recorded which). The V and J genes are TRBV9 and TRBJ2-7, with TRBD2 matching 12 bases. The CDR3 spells CASSVALAGGPYEQYF. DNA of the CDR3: TGTGCCAGCAGCGTAGCACTAGCGGGAGGACCCTACGAGCAGTACTTC. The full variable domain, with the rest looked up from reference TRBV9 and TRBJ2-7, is DSGVTQTPKHLITATGQRVTLRCSPRSGDLSVYWYQQSLDQGLQFLIQYYNGEERAKGNILERFSAQQFPDLHSELNLSSLELGDSALYFCASSVALAGGPYEQYFGPGTRLTVT.